The sample holds many counts of the clone carrying this TCR beta chain. The antigen is unknown. This record comes from a study of T cell repertoires in cytomegalovirus infection. Study-level background: Public TCR beta signatures marked donors with CMV infection and the matching HLA. Study results and limitations: There were HLA-C-restricted CMV-specific TCR beta clonotypes dominating the ex vivo response. Carriage of CMV together with the relevant HLA was identifiable through cumulative public TCR beta family frequency.

The CDR3 is 15 amino acids. V gave up 1 base and J gave up 3 bases; unmatched junction bases: 4. In germline, CDR1 is MNHNS, CDR2 SASEGT. TCRdb independently ran MiXCR on the reads; one entry per CDR3 protein. The repertoire includes 400,000 to 550,000 distinct CDR3 sequences, around 10% of them detected once, and about a tenth sits in the top ten. The chain carries TRBV6-1 and TRBJ2-5, with 8 bases matching TRBD1. The sequence was collected from a human donor in good health (CMV status not recorded). Some clones in this sample may be carry-over from other donors' samples. Sequencing was carried out using PBMCs. The CDR3 spells CASSEEDRAEETQYF. The DNA for the CDR3 is TGTGCCAGCAGTGAAGAGGACAGGGCGGAAGAGACCCAGTACTTC.